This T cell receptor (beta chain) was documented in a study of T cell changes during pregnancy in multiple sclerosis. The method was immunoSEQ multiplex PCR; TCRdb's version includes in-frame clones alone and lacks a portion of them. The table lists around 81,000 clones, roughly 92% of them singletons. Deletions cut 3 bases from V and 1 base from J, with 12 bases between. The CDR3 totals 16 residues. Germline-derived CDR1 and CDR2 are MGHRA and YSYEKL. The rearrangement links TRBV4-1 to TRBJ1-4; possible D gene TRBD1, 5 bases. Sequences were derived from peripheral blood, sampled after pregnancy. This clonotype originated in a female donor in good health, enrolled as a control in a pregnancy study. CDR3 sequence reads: CASSHLPGRTNEKLFF. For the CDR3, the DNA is TGCGCCAGCAGCCACCTCCCAGGGCGAACTAATGAAAAACTGTTTTTT.